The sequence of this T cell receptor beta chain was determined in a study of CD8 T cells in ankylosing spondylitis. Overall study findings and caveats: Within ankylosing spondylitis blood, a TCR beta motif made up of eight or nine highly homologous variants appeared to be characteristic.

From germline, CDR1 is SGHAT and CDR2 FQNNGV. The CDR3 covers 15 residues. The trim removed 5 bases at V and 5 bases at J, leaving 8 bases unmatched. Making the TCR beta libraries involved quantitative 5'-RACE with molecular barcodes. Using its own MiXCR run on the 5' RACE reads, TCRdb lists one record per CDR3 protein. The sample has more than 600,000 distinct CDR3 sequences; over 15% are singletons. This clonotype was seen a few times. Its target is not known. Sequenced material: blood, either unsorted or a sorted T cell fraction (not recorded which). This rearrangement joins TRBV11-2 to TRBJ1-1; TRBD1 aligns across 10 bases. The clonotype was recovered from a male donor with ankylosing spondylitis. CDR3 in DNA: TGTGCCAGCAGCCCGGGACAGGGGTTGGGAACTGAAGCTTTCTTT. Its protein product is CASSPGQGLGTEAFF.